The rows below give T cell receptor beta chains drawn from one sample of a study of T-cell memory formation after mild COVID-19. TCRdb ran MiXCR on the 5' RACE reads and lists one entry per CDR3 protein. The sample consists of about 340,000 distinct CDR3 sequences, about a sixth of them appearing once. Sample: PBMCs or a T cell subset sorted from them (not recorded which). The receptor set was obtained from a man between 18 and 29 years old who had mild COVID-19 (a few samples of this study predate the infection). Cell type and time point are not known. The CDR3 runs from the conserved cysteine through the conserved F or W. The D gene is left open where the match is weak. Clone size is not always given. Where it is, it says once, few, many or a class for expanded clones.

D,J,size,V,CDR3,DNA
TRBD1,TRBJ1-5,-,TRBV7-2,CASSPVTGLGSNQPQHF,TGTGCCAGCAGCCCAGTGACAGGGTTGGGATCCAATCAGCCCCAGCATTTT
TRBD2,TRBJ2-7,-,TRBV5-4,CASSEIAGGSYEQYF,TGTGCCAGCAGCGAAATAGCGGGGGGCTCCTACGAGCAGTACTTC
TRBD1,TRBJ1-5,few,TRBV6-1,CASIKWGTGDNQPQHF,TGTGCCAGCATCAAGTGGGGGACAGGGGATAATCAGCCCCAGCATTTT
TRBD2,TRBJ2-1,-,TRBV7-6,CASSLVRLAGMNEQFF,TGTGCCAGCAGCTTAGTCCGACTAGCGGGGATGAATGAGCAGTTCTTC
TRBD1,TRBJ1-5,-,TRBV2,CASSGSGGLQPQHF,TGTGCCAGCAGTGGTTCAGGGGGCTTACAGCCCCAGCATTTT
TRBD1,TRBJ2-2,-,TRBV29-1,CSVEWGQGTDTGELFF,TGCAGCGTTGAATGGGGACAGGGGACGGACACCGGGGAGCTGTTTTTT
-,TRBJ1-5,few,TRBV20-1,CSARMSGAPRQPQHF,TGCAGTGCTAGGATGTCAGGGGCCCCTCGACAGCCCCAGCATTTT
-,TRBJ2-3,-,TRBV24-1,CATTSDIPTDTQYF,TGTGCCACCACGTCGGATATACCCACAGATACGCAGTATTTT
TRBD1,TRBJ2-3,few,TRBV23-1,CASSQSTGVDTDTQYF,TGCGCCAGCAGTCAATCTACAGGGGTCGACACAGATACGCAGTATTTT
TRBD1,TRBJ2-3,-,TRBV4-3,CASSQARDRPTDTQYF,TGCGCCAGCAGCCAAGCTCGGGACAGACCCACAGATACGCAGTATTTT
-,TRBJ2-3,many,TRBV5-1,CASSLDSSSTDTQYF,TGCGCCAGCAGCTTGGACAGCTCTAGCACAGATACGCAGTATTTT
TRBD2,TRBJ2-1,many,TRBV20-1,CSANPGGPVDEQFF,TGCAGTGCTAATCCGGGGGGGCCGGTCGATGAGCAGTTCTTC
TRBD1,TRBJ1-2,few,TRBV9,CASSGPGQKAYGYTF,TGTGCCAGCAGCGGACCGGGACAGAAGGCTTATGGCTACACCTTC
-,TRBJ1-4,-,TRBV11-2,CASRNSGQPNEKLFF,TGTGCCAGCAGAAATTCAGGACAGCCTAATGAAAAACTGTTTTTT
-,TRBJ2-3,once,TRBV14,CASSQYRTDTQYF,TGTGCCAGCAGCCAATACCGCACAGATACGCAGTATTTT
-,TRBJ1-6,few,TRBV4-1,CASSQAGRLSSYNSPLHF,TGCGCCAGCAGCCAAGCCGGCAGGTTAAGCTCCTATAATTCACCCCTCCACTTT
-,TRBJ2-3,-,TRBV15,CATSRTGLEGVTDTQYF,TGTGCCACCAGCAGGACAGGGTTGGAGGGCGTCACAGATACGCAGTATTTT
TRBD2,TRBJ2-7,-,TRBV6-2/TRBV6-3,CASSIRTGTRTYEQYF,TGTGCCAGCAGTATTCGCACCGGGACTAGGACCTACGAGCAGTACTTC
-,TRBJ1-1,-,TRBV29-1,CSVDPIGGAGTEAFF,TGCAGCGTTGACCCTATCGGGGGCGCGGGAACTGAAGCTTTCTTT
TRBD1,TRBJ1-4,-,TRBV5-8,CASSLFLTGGNSEKLFF,TGTGCCAGCAGCTTGTTCCTGACAGGGGGAAATTCTGAAAAACTGTTTTTT
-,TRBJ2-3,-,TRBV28,CASKGRDTQYF,TGTGCCAGCAAGGGTCGGGATACGCAGTATTTT
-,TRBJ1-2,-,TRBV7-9,CASSSPYRSDYGYTF,TGTGCCAGCAGTAGTCCTTACAGGTCTGACTATGGCTACACCTTC